This TCR beta chain was profiled in a study of blood T cell repertoires in COVID-19. CDR1 MNHEY and CDR2 SMNVEV come from the germline V gene (reference sequence). This CDR3 is built from 17 residues. The V gene end was trimmed by 9 bases and the J gene end by 5 bases; junction bases not matched to a gene: 15. The table came from immunoSEQ multiplex PCR; TCRdb's copy has only in-frame clones and leaves some out. The sample includes around 86,000 clones, roughly 91% of them seen just once. Specimen: peripheral blood. This TCR came from a woman aged 80 or over with acute or convalescent COVID-19. This chain joins TRBV27 and TRBJ2-3, with 12 bases aligning to TRBD2. Here the CDR3 DNA reads TGTGCCAGTATGGCCTTCCAACCGGGACTAGCGGGAGATACGCAGTATTTT. Its translation is CASMAFQPGLAGDTQYF.